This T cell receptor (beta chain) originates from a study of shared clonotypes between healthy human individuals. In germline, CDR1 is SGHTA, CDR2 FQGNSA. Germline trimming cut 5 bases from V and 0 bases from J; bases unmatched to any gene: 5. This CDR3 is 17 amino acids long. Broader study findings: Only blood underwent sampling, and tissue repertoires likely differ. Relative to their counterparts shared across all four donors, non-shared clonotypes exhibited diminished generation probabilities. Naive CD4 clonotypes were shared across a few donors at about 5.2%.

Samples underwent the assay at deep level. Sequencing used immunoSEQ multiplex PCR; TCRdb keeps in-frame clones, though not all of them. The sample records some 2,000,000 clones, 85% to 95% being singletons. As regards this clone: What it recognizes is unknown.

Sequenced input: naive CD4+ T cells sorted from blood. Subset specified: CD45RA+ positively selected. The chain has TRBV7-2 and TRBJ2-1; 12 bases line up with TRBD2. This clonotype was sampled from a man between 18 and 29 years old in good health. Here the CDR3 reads CASSATSGRLSYNEQFF. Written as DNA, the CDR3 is TGTGCCAGCAGCGCCACTAGCGGGAGGCTCTCCTACAATGAGCAGTTCTTC. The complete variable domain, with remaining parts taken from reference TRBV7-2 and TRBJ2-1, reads GAGVSQSPSNKVTEKGKDVELRCDPISGHTALYWYRQSLGQGLEFLIYFQGNSAPDKSGLPSDRFSAERTGGSVSTLTIQRTQQEDSAVYLCASSATSGRLSYNEQFFGPGTRLTVL.